This T cell receptor (beta chain) stems from a study of CD4+ T cells in melanoma. Libraries were prepared by immunoSEQ multiplex PCR; TCRdb keeps only in-frame clonotypes and omits some of them. The repertoire consists of over 100,000 clones, with about 92% occurring once and the leading ten covering 2.5% to 3.5%. The receptor comes from a human donor with melanoma. Sequenced sample: peripheral blood.

CDR3: CASSLTGGLNQPQHF. CDR3 DNA: TGTGCCAGCAGTTTGACAGGGGGTCTCAATCAGCCCCAGCATTTT. This chain connects TRBV6-5 to TRBJ1-5, with 9 bases identical to TRBD1. The CDR3 sequence is 15 residues long. V lost 4 bases and J lost 3; bases outside the gene matches: 4. CDR1 is MNHEY, CDR2 SVGAGI, per germline.